The 28 T cell receptor beta chains reported below all come from one sample, sequenced in a study of blood T cell repertoires in COVID-19. Clones were read by immunoSEQ multiplex PCR, and TCRdb kept only the in-frame ones, dropping some. The sample has around 60,000 clones, more than 60% seen once; the top ten hold more than 15%. The sample comprised peripheral blood. Receptors originate from a woman between 50 and 59 years old with active or convalescent COVID-19.

About this clone itself: This sample also contains other DNA sequences that code for the same CDR3. This sequence joins TRBV5-1 and TRBJ2-3; no clear D. CDR3 length: 14 amino acids. Germline values: CDR1 SGHRS, CDR2 YFSETQ. The V end lost 0 bases, the J end lost 1 base, and 6 bases lay between the germline ends. This CDR3 is CASSLDSGTDTQYF. The DNA for the CDR3 is TGCGCCAGCAGCTTGGATTCGGGCACAGATACGCAGTATTTT. Full variable domain (missing parts from reference TRBV5-1 and TRBJ2-3): KAGVTQTPRYLIKTRGQQVTLSCSPISGHRSVSWYQQTPGQGLQFLFEYFSETQRNKGNFPGRFSGRQFSNSRSEMNVSTLELGDSALYLCASSLDSGTDTQYFGPGTRLTVL.

The chain uses TRBV10-2 and TRBJ2-2; D uncertain. Germline CDR1 WSHSY, CDR2 SAAADI. The CDR3 runs 14 residues. Between the trimmed V and J ends, which lost 2 bases and 4 bases, there was a span of 8 bases. CDR3 in amino acids: CASSETSSTGELFF. The CDR3 nucleotides read TGCGCCAGCAGTGAGACTTCGAGCACCGGGGAGCTGTTTTTT.

This clone was recorded a few times. The CDR3 bases are TGTGCCATCAGCGGAGGGTCCAGGGAGGAAGGTTCACCCCTCCACTTT. Translating gives CAISGGSREEGSPLHF. This sequence joins TRBV10-3 and TRBJ1-6; a weak D match, TRBD1 (5 bases). V lost 6 bases, J lost 9 bases, and 21 bases lay in between. Germline V CDR1 and CDR2: ENHRY, SYGVKD. The CDR3 consists of 16 residues.

The V gene is TRBV29-1, the J gene TRBJ1-4; the match to TRBD1 covers 7 bases. In germline, CDR1 is SQVTM, CDR2 ANQGSEA. V was pared by 4 bases and J by 3 bases, with 5 bases of the junction left unmatched. This CDR3 is built from 14 residues. The chain's CDR3 is CSVGTGASNEKLFF. The CDR3 DNA is TGCAGCGTTGGCACAGGGGCTTCTAATGAAAAACTGTTTTTT.

The chain has TRBV7-9 and TRBJ2-7; no clear D. CDR3 length equals 11 residues. The V gene lost 5 bases and the J gene lost 3 bases, with 5 bases spanning the gap. Germline V gene sequence: CDR1 SEHNR, CDR2 FQNEAQ (reference sequence). The CDR3 here is CASSLNYEQYF. For the CDR3, the DNA is TGTGCCAGCAGCCTTAACTACGAGCAGTACTTC.

This clone was counted once. The V call is TRBV5-1, the J call TRBJ2-1, with 10 bases lining up with TRBD2. Germline assignment: CDR1 SGHRS and CDR2 YFSETQ. The CDR3 has 14 residues. The ends lost 7 bases at V and 3 bases at J; junction bases unmatched: 4. The CDR3 here is CASGPSGGYNEQFF. CDR3 coding DNA: TGCGCCAGCGGCCCTAGCGGGGGCTACAATGAGCAGTTCTTC.

The gene calls are TRBV19 and TRBJ1-2; D unresolved. The CDR3 length is 14 residues. Trimming cost V 9 bases and J 7 bases, with 21 bases left between them. CDR1 LNHDA and CDR2 SQIVND come from the germline V gene (reference sequence). CDR3 protein: CASTLEVHRGGYTF. The CDR3 bases are TGTGCCAGCACTCTAGAGGTTCATCGGGGTGGCTACACCTTC.

This clone showed up just once. The V call is TRBV19, the J call TRBJ1-2; D not resolved. Trimming stripped 0 bases from V and 8 bases from J, with 13 bases between. From germline, CDR1 is LNHDA and CDR2 SQIVND (reference sequence). CDR3 length equals 14 residues. CDR3 DNA sequence: TGTGCCAGTAGTATAGATCGGCCGAGAGGGGGCTACACCTTC. Residues: CASSIDRPRGGYTF.

This chain links TRBV12-3 or TRBV12-4 with TRBJ2-1; perhaps TRBD1 as D (6 bases). The length of the CDR3 is 13 residues. V shed 8 bases and J shed 7 bases, with 15 bases lying between them. The CDR3 reads CASLRGVVNEQFF. The DNA for the CDR3 is TGTGCCAGCCTCAGGGGCGTAGTAAATGAGCAGTTCTTC.

Only one count was recorded for this clone. CDR3 coding DNA: TGTGCCACCAGTGATGAGACTAGCATAGTAGATACGCAGTATTTT. As protein: CATSDETSIVDTQYF. V gene TRBV24-1 combines with J gene TRBJ2-3, with TRBD2 matching 7 bases. The CDR3 length is 15 residues. CDR1 KGHDR and CDR2 SFDVKD come from the germline V gene. With V trimmed by 3 bases and J by 5 bases, 7 bases remained unmatched.

This chain links TRBV5-6 with TRBJ2-1, with D tentatively TRBD2 (5 bases). The germline V gene has CDR1 SGHDT and CDR2 YYEEEE. The CDR3 covers 17 residues. V was pared by 4 bases and J by 0 bases, with 17 bases between. CDR3 sequence: CASSPIRGINSYNEQFF. For the CDR3, the DNA is TGTGCCAGCAGCCCCATCCGGGGAATAAACTCCTACAATGAGCAGTTCTTC.

The chain is built from TRBV10-3 and TRBJ2-1, with TRBD2 matching 10 bases. The CDR3 has 17 amino acids. The V and J ends lost 4 bases and 2 bases, in that order; junction bases with no gene match: 8. The V gene's germline CDR1 is ENHRY and CDR2 SYGVKD. The CDR3 spells CAISGKITSGTYNEQFF. Written as DNA, the CDR3 is TGTGCCATCAGTGGAAAGATAACTAGCGGGACCTACAATGAGCAGTTCTTC.

The CDR3 here is CASSSPGADTQYF. The CDR3 bases are TGTGCCAGCAGCTCCCCGGGAGCGGATACGCAGTATTTT. V and J are TRBV11-2 and TRBJ2-3; TRBD2 is a possible D gene (6 bases). Trimming took 4 bases from V and 6 from J, leaving 11 bases between them. The CDR3 length is 13 residues. The germline V gene encodes CDR1 SGHAT and CDR2 FQNNGV.

V and J are TRBV5-1 and TRBJ2-3; 7 bases are a match to TRBD2. The trim removed 7 bases at V and 5 bases at J, leaving 10 bases unmatched. This CDR3 is built from 14 residues. Germline loops: CDR1 SGHRS, CDR2 YFSETQ. CDR3 region: CASGPEGGLDTQYF. CDR3 bases: TGCGCCAGCGGGCCGGAGGGAGGGTTAGATACGCAGTATTTT.

The chain uses TRBV28 and TRBJ1-5; D is ambiguous. Trimming left V 5 bases short and J 2 bases short, with 10 bases between. The length of the CDR3 is 14 residues. Germline V CDR1 and CDR2: MDHEN, SYDVKM. The CDR3, as DNA: TGTGCCAGCAGTCCCTCGATAGGCAATCAGCCCCAGCATTTT. Translated: CASSPSIGNQPQHF. Full variable domain (missing parts from reference TRBV28 and TRBJ1-5): DVKVTQSSRYLVKRTGEKVFLECVQDMDHENMFWYRQDPGLGLRLIYFSYDVKMKEKGDIPEGYSVSREKKERFSLILESASTNQTSMYLCASSPSIGNQPQHFGDGTRLSIL.

V gene TRBV4-1 combines with J gene TRBJ2-5, with 9 nucleotides matching TRBD2. CDR3 length: 16 residues. In germline, CDR1 is MGHRA, CDR2 YSYEKL. With 3 bases clipped from V and 5 bases from J, the junction kept 10 bases outside the gene matches. CDR3 in DNA: TGCGCCAGCAGCCAGGGTAGCGGGAGAACAGTGGAGACCCAGTACTTC. It encodes CASSQGSGRTVETQYF.

The genes are TRBV7-8 and TRBJ2-2, with 12 positions matching TRBD1. V lost 5 bases, J lost 6 bases, and 10 bases stayed unmatched. Germline CDR1 and CDR2: SGHVS and FQNEAQ. CDR3 length: 17 residues. CDR3 in DNA: TGTGCCAGCAGCCAAGCCCACGGGACAGGGGGCCCCGGGGAGCTGTTTTTT. This translates into CASSQAHGTGGPGELFF.

V and J are TRBV5-4 and TRBJ1-4; 7 bases fit TRBD1. The germline CDR1 and CDR2 sequences are SGHNT and YYREEE (reference sequence). Germline trimming cut 1 base from V and 6 bases from J; bases unmatched to any gene: 6. The CDR3 length is 15 residues. For the CDR3, the DNA is TGTGCCAGCAGCTTGCACAGGGGCGGGGATGAAAAACTGTTTTTT. Translated, it gives CASSLHRGGDEKLFF. The entire variable domain, with the rest obtained from reference TRBV5-4 and TRBJ1-4, is as follows: ETGVTQSPTHLIKTRGQQVTLRCSSQSGHNTVSWYQQALGQGPQFIFQYYREEENGRGNFPPRFSGLQFPNYSSELNVNALELDDSALYLCASSLHRGGDEKLFFGSGTQLSVL.

This clone was counted a few times. The chain has TRBV19 and TRBJ2-5; possibly TRBD1 for D (5 bases). V was cut by 5 bases and J by 6 bases, with 10 bases left in between. The CDR3 consists of 12 residues. Germline V gives CDR1 LNHDA, CDR2 SQIVND (reference sequence). The CDR3, as DNA: TGTGCCAGTAGTTCCCTGGGGCAGACCCAGTACTTC. This sequence encodes CASSSLGQTQYF.

This clone occurred many times. V gene TRBV30 combines with J gene TRBJ1-2, with 7 bases aligning to TRBD1. The CDR3 length is 14 residues. Trimming cost V 4 bases and J 4 bases; bases outside gene matches: 9. The V gene's germline CDR1 is GTSNPN and CDR2 SVGIG (reference sequence). The CDR3: CAWIGRGGIYGYTF. CDR3 DNA sequence: TGTGCCTGGATAGGAAGAGGGGGCATCTATGGCTACACCTTC.

This clone was seen at least ten times. As DNA, the CDR3 is TGTGCCAGCAGCGGACAGGGGGGCCAGAATCAGCCCCAGCATTTT. As protein: CASSGQGGQNQPQHF. The rearrangement joins TRBV2 to TRBJ1-5; 10 bases match TRBD1. CDR1 is SNHLY, CDR2 FYNNEI, per germline. The trim removed 6 bases at V and 4 bases at J, leaving 6 bases unmatched. The length of the CDR3 is 15 residues.

V and J are TRBV19 and TRBJ2-7, with 8 bases aligning to TRBD1. CDR1 and CDR2 from the germline V gene are LNHDA and SQIVND (reference sequence). V was clipped by 2 bases and J by 6 bases; unmatched bases: 9. The CDR3 consists of 15 residues. The CDR3 region has the DNA TGTGCCAGTAGTATACTTTTCGGACAGGGCTTCGAGCAGTACTTC. It encodes CASSILFGQGFEQYF.

This chain uses TRBV4-1 with TRBJ1-1; 11 nucleotides agree with TRBD1. This CDR3 region has 16 residues. Trimming at V came to 3 bases and at J to 4 bases, leaving 7 bases not matched to a gene. The germline V gene encodes CDR1 MGHRA and CDR2 YSYEKL. CDR3 DNA sequence: TGCGCCAGCAGCCACGCGGACAGGGGGCGCGTCACTGAAGCTTTCTTT. Amino acid sequence: CASSHADRGRVTEAFF.

The chain couples TRBV6-1 to TRBJ2-2, with 11 bases aligning to TRBD2. Trimming removed 0 bases from V and 6 bases from J; junction bases left unmatched: 9. The CDR3 runs 18 residues. Germline V lookup: CDR1 MNHNS, CDR2 SASEGT. The CDR3 bases are TGTGCCAGCAGTGAAGCGCTCCCTAGCGGGAGGTCTTCCGGGGAGCTGTTTTTT. As protein: CASSEALPSGRSSGELFF.

V is TRBV19 and J is TRBJ2-1; D may be TRBD2 (5 bases). The V and J ends lost 10 bases and 7 bases respectively, with 11 bases between them. CDR3 size: 11 residues. Germline CDR1 reads LNHDA; CDR2 reads SQIVND (reference sequence). CDR3 coding DNA: TGTGCCACCGCTGAGGGAAATGAGCAGTTCTTC. Amino acid sequence: CATAEGNEQFF.

The chain is built from TRBV7-8 and TRBJ2-1; D is perhaps TRBD2 (6 bases). V lost 5 bases and J lost 6, with 11 bases in between. The CDR3 runs to 13 residues. Germline CDR1 SGHVS, CDR2 FQNEAQ. This chain's CDR3 is CASSVGLPNEQFF. DNA of the CDR3: TGTGCCAGCAGCGTGGGACTGCCCAATGAGCAGTTCTTC.

In its sample, this clone was seen a few times. V usage is TRBV29-1 and J usage is TRBJ1-4, with D possibly being TRBD1 (6 bases). The CDR3 covers 14 residues. Trimming removed 3 bases from V and 4 bases from J, with 12 bases in between. CDR1 and CDR2 (germline): SQVTM, ANQGSEA. This CDR3 is CSVDGGGFNEKLFF. In DNA form, the CDR3 reads TGCAGCGTTGATGGGGGGGGCTTTAATGAAAAACTGTTTTTT.

The J gene is TRBJ1-2, the V gene TRBV2; TRBD1 is a possible D gene (6 bases). V lost 11 bases and J 6 bases, leaving 19 bases between the germline ends. The CDR3 length is 13 residues. Looked up from germline, CDR1 is SNHLY and CDR2 is FYNNEI. The CDR3 region is CAVPQGSFHGYTF. The CDR3 coding sequence is TGTGCCGTACCACAGGGAAGTTTTCATGGCTACACCTTC.